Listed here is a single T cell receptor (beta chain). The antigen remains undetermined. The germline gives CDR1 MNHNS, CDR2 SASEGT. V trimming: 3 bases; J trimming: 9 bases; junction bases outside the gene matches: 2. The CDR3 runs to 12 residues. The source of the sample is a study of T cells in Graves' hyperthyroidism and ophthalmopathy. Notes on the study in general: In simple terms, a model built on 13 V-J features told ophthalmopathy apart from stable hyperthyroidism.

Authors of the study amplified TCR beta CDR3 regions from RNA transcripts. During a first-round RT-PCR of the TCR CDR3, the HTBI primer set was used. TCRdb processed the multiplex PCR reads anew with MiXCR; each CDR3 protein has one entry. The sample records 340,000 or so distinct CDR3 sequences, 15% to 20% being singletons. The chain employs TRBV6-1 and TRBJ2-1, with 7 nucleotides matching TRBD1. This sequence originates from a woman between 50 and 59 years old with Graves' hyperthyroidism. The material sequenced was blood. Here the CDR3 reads CASSERGREQFF. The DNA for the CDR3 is TGTGCCAGCAGTGAGAGGGGGCGTGAGCAGTTCTTC.